The T cell receptor (beta chain) described here comes from a study of T cells after yellow fever vaccination. Study context: Each low-cell-number fraction was prepared by means of SMART-Seq v4 Ultra Low Input. Overall study findings and caveats: Overall, a small share of clonotypes was seen in both CD4 and CD8 compartments. Though it reached lower strength, the secondary response hit its peak faster, day 5 versus 15. FACS-sorted repertoires might harbor abundant contaminating clonotypes from the bulk population.

TCRdb independently ran MiXCR on the 5' RACE reads; one entry per CDR3 protein. This table has more than 200,000 distinct CDR3 sequences, 3.6% appearing once. This clonotype was picked up many times. Antigen: not known. With 2 bases removed from V and 1 base from J, the gap between germline ends came to 9 bases. CDR1 and CDR2 from the germline V gene are SGHRS and YFSETQ. This CDR3 region has 14 residues. The specimen was PBMCs, collected 15 days after the yellow fever booster vaccination. This sequence joins TRBV5-1 and TRBJ2-5, with D possibly being TRBD1 or TRBD2 (5 bases each). This TCR was sampled from a man younger than 35 who received the YFV17D yellow fever vaccine. CDR3 amino acids: CASSFGTIQETQYF. The CDR3 DNA reads as TGCGCCAGCAGCTTCGGGACCATCCAAGAGACCCAGTACTTC.